Sequencing of this T cell receptor beta chain was carried out in a study of Ad26.COV2.S vaccination and SARS-CoV-2 variants. Across the study: It was the COV1001 Ad26.COV2.S trial arm that included the donor.

With V trimmed by 6 bases and J by 7 bases, 5 bases remained unmatched. The CDR3 loop spans 15 amino acids. Germline CDR1 and CDR2: MNHEY and SMNVEV (reference sequence). The treatment here: some 20 received Ad26.COV2.S at low or high dose, single or two shots; about 5 received placebo; per-sample allocation not given. After the first vaccine or placebo injection, samples were drawn on day 63. In Boston, an adult donor aged 18-55 years took part. Sequencing used immunoSEQ multiplex PCR; TCRdb keeps in-frame clones, though not all of them. The sample yields 350,000 to 500,000 clones, around 91% seen once.

Sample: peripheral blood, taken in a trial of Ad26.COV2.S vaccine versus placebo. The V and J genes are TRBV27 and TRBJ2-1, with 14 bases that match TRBD2. The receptor was isolated from a person aged 18-65 years who received the Ad26.COV2.S COVID-19 vaccine or a placebo. In DNA form, the CDR3 reads TGTGCCAGCAGGCCCAGGACTAGCGGGAGGAATGAGCAGTTCTTC. Its translation: CASRPRTSGRNEQFF.